The clone carrying this T cell receptor beta chain was seen just once. The antigen remains unidentified. The sample belongs to a study of T cell repertoires in cytomegalovirus infection. The study's findings and limits: People with CMV and the relevant HLA were identified by cumulative public TCR beta family frequency. HLA-C-restricted CMV-specific TCR beta clonotypes prevailed in the ex vivo response.

TCRdb re-derived calls from the reads in MiXCR, one entry per CDR3 protein. The sample lists over 100,000 distinct CDR3 sequences; 10% were seen once. Trimming pared 4 bases from V and 3 bases from J, leaving 12 bases between. The CDR3 loop spans 14 amino acids. This receptor was identified in a human donor in good health (CMV status not recorded). Some clones in this sample may be carry-over from other donors' samples. This chain connects TRBV12-3 or TRBV12-4 to TRBJ1-1; D perhaps matches TRBD1 (5 bases). Sample: PBMCs, sequenced either directly or after in vitro stimulation (not recorded which). The CDR3 region is CASSYPSGDTEAFF. The CDR3 bases are TGTGCCAGCAGTTACCCCTCGGGGGACACTGAAGCTTTCTTT.